These T cell receptor beta chains were read from a single sample in a study of blood T cell repertoires in COVID-19. Assay used: immunoSEQ multiplex PCR; TCRdb lists only in-frame clones, some missing. The sample records about 240,000 clones, 70% to 90% being singletons. Sequencing used peripheral blood. The receptors come from a woman in her seventies with active or convalescent COVID-19. The conserved cysteine and the conserved F or W are not part of the CDR3 here. Not every row has a clone size; where given, it reads once, few, many or a size class.

clone_size,v_call,cdr3_length,j_call,cdr3_aa
NA,TRBV5-1,12,TRBJ2-5,ASSPRGSRQTQY
NA,TRBV9,14,TRBJ2-3,ASSTPSGGGTDTQY
NA,TRBV5-8,11,TRBJ2-7,ASSPVTVNEQY
NA,TRBV29-1,12,TRBJ1-3,SALDSSSGNTIY
NA,TRBV20-1,9,TRBJ2-5,SASTGETQY
once,TRBV6-5,13,TRBJ1-5,ASSFSDRSNQPQH
NA,TRBV19,11,TRBJ1-5,ASGDRVGQPQH
NA,TRBV19,13,TRBJ1-1,ASSATRALNTEAF
NA,TRBV6-2/TRBV6-3,10,TRBJ1-2,ASSREDYGYT
NA,TRBV18,13,TRBJ1-1,ASSLGTGSGLEAF